These 6 T cell receptor beta chains came from one sample sequenced in a study of cytomegalovirus exposure and HLA in healthy donors. Both 60 Vbeta primers and 13 Jbeta primers went into the PCR. The data were produced by immunoSEQ multiplex PCR, yet TCRdb's version contains in-frame clones alone and is incomplete. Of about 90,000 clones in the sample, nearly 70% were seen once. The specimen was PBMCs. These receptor sequences come from a woman in her forties or fifties in good health and CMV-seropositive.

This clone was seen once. The chain links TRBV11-2 to TRBJ2-7, with TRBD1 as a possible D gene (5 bases). Germline assignment: CDR1 SGHAT and CDR2 FQNNGV. The CDR3 is 16 residues long. Trimming removed 2 bases from V and 2 bases from J, with 16 bases in between. This CDR3 is CASSLFVGTGTYEQYF. CDR3 nucleotide sequence: TGTGCCAGCAGCTTATTTGTCGGAACAGGTACCTACGAGCAGTACTTC.

The rearrangement uses TRBV27 and TRBJ2-7, with 8 bases identical to TRBD2. Germline CDR1 MNHEY, CDR2 SMNVEV (reference sequence). V shed 2 bases and J 5 bases; nucleotides not matched to a gene: 5. This CDR3 is built from 14 residues. Here the CDR3 reads CASSLPGRAHEQYF. CDR3 nucleotides: TGTGCCAGCAGTTTACCCGGGAGGGCCCACGAGCAGTACTTC.

V and J are TRBV21-1 and TRBJ2-1; the D call of TRBD2 is as the table states it, not checked on the DNA. TRBV21-1 is a listed pseudogene. The CDR3 is 11 residues long. The CDR3 loop is CASTQTELGFF. The DNA of the CDR3 is TGTGCCAGCACCCAAACGGAGCTAGGGTTCTTC.

V and J are TRBV27 and TRBJ2-2, with a weak D call TRBD2 (6 bases). Trimming took 7 bases from V and 0 from J, leaving 9 bases between them. The CDR3 spans 14 residues. The germline V gene encodes CDR1 MNHEY and CDR2 SMNVEV (reference sequence). The CDR3 DNA reads TGTGCCAGCACCCCGGGAGCGAACACCGGGGAGCTGTTTTTT. It encodes CASTPGANTGELFF.

The V and J genes are TRBV29-1 and TRBJ1-2; D unresolved. Germline lookup yields CDR1 SQVTM and CDR2 ANQGSEA. The CDR3 totals 15 residues. With 4 bases removed from V and 4 bases from J, the gap between germline ends came to 19 bases. CDR3 DNA sequence: TGCAGCGTTGCCCGGGAGACCAACGGGATCTATGGCTACACCTTC. Protein sequence: CSVARETNGIYGYTF.

This chain joins TRBV6-5 and TRBJ2-7; weak D call: TRBD2 (6 bases). V dropped 7 bases and J dropped 4 bases, with 17 bases sitting between them. Germline V CDR1 and CDR2: MNHEY, SVGAGI. The CDR3 contains 14 residues. The CDR3 spells CASTTLGGGYEQYF. The CDR3 coding sequence is TGTGCCAGCACCACCTTGGGAGGAGGATACGAGCAGTACTTC.